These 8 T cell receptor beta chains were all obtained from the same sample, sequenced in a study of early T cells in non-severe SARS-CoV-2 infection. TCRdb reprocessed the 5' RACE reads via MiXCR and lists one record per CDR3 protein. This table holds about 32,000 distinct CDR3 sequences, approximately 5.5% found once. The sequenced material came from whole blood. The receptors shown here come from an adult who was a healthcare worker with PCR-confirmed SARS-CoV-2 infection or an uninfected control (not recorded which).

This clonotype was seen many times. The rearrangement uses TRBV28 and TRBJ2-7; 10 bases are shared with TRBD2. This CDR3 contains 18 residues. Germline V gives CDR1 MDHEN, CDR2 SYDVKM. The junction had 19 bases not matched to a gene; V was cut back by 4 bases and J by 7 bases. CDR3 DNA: TGTGCCAGCAGTTGGCGGGAGGGCTTGCTAGCGGGAGCGGGGGAGCAGTACTTC. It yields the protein CASSWREGLLAGAGEQYF.

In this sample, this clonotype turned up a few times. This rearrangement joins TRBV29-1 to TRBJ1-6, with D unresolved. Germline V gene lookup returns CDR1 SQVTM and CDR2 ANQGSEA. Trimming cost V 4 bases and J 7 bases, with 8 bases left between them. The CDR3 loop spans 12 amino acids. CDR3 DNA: TGCAGCGTTGGCTCTGGGAATTCACCCCTCCACTTT. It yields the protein CSVGSGNSPLHF.

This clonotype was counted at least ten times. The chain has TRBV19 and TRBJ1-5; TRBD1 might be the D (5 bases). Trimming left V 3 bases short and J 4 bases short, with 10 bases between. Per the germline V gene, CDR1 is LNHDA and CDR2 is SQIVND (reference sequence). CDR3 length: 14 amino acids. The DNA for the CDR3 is TGTGCCAGTAGTATCAGGGCAGGAAATCAGCCCCAGCATTTT. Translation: CASSIRAGNQPQHF.

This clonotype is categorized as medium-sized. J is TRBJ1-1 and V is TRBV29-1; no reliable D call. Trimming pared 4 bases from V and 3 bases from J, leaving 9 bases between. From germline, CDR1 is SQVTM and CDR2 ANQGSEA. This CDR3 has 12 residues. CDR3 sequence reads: CSVGPGDTEAFF. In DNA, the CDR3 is TGCAGCGTTGGGCCCGGCGACACTGAAGCTTTCTTT.

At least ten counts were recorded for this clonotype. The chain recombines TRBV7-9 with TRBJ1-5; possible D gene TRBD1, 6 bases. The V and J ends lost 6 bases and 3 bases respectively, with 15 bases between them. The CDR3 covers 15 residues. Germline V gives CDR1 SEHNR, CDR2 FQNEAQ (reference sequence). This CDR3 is CASSSYREPNQPQHF. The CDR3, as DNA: TGTGCCAGCAGTTCATACAGGGAACCCAATCAGCCCCAGCATTTT.

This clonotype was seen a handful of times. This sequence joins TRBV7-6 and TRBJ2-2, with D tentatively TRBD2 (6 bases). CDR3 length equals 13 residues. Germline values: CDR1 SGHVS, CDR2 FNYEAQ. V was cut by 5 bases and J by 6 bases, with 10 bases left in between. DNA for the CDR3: TGTGCCAGCAGCCCGGCTAGCGCCGGGGAGCTGTTTTTT. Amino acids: CASSPASAGELFF.

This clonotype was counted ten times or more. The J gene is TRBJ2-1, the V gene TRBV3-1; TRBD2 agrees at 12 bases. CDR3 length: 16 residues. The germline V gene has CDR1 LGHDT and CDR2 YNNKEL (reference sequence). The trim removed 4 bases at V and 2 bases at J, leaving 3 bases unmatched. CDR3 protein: CASSLGLAGPYNEQFF. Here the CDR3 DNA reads TGTGCCAGCAGCCTCGGACTAGCGGGACCCTACAATGAGCAGTTCTTC.

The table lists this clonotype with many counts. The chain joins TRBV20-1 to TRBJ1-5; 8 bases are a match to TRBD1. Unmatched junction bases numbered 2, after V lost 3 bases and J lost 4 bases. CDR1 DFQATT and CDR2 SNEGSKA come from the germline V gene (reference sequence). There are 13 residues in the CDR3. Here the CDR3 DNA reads TGCAGTGCTAGGGGGACAGGAAATCAGCCCCAGCATTTT. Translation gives CSARGTGNQPQHF.